This T cell receptor beta chain was sequenced in a study of T cells in Graves' hyperthyroidism and ophthalmopathy. There are 15 residues in the CDR3. Germline CDR1 SGHTA, CDR2 FQGTGA. The V end lost 5 bases, the J end lost 0 bases, and 14 bases lay between the germline ends. This clonotype has ten or more counts. RNA transcripts served as the template for amplifying TCR beta CDR3 regions. When the TCR CDR3 underwent first-round RT-PCR, the HTBI primer set was used. TCRdb redid the calling of the multiplex PCR reads with MiXCR, one entry per CDR3 protein. The sample gives hundreds of thousands of distinct CDR3 sequences, approximately 15% of which show up once; about 9.4% is in the top ten.

The chain uses TRBV7-3 and TRBJ2-7; D gene ambiguous. Specimen: blood. This receptor was taken from a woman younger than 35 with Graves' hyperthyroidism. The CDR3 nucleotides are TGTGCCAGCAGCGAAGCTCATGGGCCCTCCTACGAGCAGTACTTC. It codes for CASSEAHGPSYEQYF.